A selection of T cell receptor beta chains follows, all from one sample in a study of neurological immune-mediated disorders. Each CDR3 protein is one row after TCRdb ran MiXCR on the 5' RACE reads. The profile covers tens of thousands of distinct CDR3 sequences, with approximately 10% appearing a single time and about 1.7% taken by the ten largest. Sequenced input: PBMCs. All receptors derive from a man in his 60s in good health. Both conserved end residues are part of each CDR3.

V gene: TRBV29-1
J gene: TRBJ1-1
CDR3 protein: CSVRSGDEAFF

V gene: TRBV7-2
J gene: TRBJ2-3
CDR3 protein: CASSLLAGDTDTQYF

V gene: TRBV5-1
J gene: TRBJ2-7
CDR3 protein: CASRSESDRSRHYEQYF

V gene: TRBV20-1
J gene: TRBJ1-6
CDR3 protein: CSARDSQGVAYNSPLHF

V gene: TRBV12-3/TRBV12-4
J gene: TRBJ1-3
CDR3 protein: CASSLNAGVGNTIYF

V gene: TRBV2
J gene: TRBJ2-5
CDR3 protein: CASFSDGQETQYF

V gene: TRBV20-1
J gene: TRBJ2-7
CDR3 protein: CSARGVGGTYEQYF

V gene: TRBV7-8
J gene: TRBJ1-1
CDR3 protein: CASSRDRGGMNTEAFF

V gene: TRBV25-1
J gene: TRBJ2-1
CDR3 protein: CASSVRIAGTSSYNEQFF

V gene: TRBV3-1
J gene: TRBJ1-2
CDR3 protein: CASSQVGCWESYGYNF

V gene: TRBV12-3/TRBV12-4
J gene: TRBJ2-2
CDR3 protein: CASSLGRGRGGELFF

V gene: TRBV3-1
J gene: TRBJ2-7
CDR3 protein: CASSPPGLPYEQYF

V gene: TRBV5-1
J gene: TRBJ2-6
CDR3 protein: CASSLVVTGVGGANVLTF

V gene: TRBV20-1
J gene: TRBJ2-7
CDR3 protein: CSARDRADRTSYEQYF

V gene: TRBV4-3
J gene: TRBJ1-2
CDR3 protein: CASSQDRQGNNYGYTF

V gene: TRBV29-1
J gene: TRBJ1-1
CDR3 protein: CSVEDPVNTEAFF

V gene: TRBV5-1
J gene: TRBJ2-3
CDR3 protein: CASRMRGDVDTQYF

V gene: TRBV12-3/TRBV12-4
J gene: TRBJ1-2
CDR3 protein: CASSLAPGYGYTF

V gene: TRBV12-3/TRBV12-4
J gene: TRBJ2-1
CDR3 protein: CASSSPEVNEQFF

V gene: TRBV7-9
J gene: TRBJ1-1
CDR3 protein: CASSLGRSETEAFF

V gene: TRBV10-3
J gene: TRBJ1-6
CDR3 protein: CAISEEPRDPNSPLHF

V gene: TRBV6-6
J gene: TRBJ2-5
CDR3 protein: CASSTDSTSQETQYF

V gene: TRBV5-8
J gene: TRBJ1-4
CDR3 protein: CASSPRGATNEKLFF

V gene: TRBV18
J gene: TRBJ1-1
CDR3 protein: CASSPGPGAEAFF

V gene: TRBV6-5
J gene: TRBJ2-4
CDR3 protein: CASSYRRDKNIQYF

V gene: TRBV4-3
J gene: TRBJ1-2
CDR3 protein: CASSQVPGINYGYTF

V gene: TRBV3-1
J gene: TRBJ2-7
CDR3 protein: CASSQGKGQGGYEQYF

V gene: TRBV7-2
J gene: TRBJ1-5
CDR3 protein: CASSSGTGKSNQPQHF

V gene: TRBV28
J gene: TRBJ2-5
CDR3 protein: CASSPIGLGKYQETQYF

V gene: TRBV5-1
J gene: TRBJ2-1
CDR3 protein: CASSPEGQGRNEQFF

V gene: TRBV7-8
J gene: TRBJ2-5
CDR3 protein: CASSLLLETQYF

V gene: TRBV4-3
J gene: TRBJ1-1
CDR3 protein: CASSQDSGLNSEDFF

V gene: TRBV10-3
J gene: TRBJ2-5
CDR3 protein: CAISESIGRGWQETQYF

V gene: TRBV20-1
J gene: TRBJ1-5
CDR3 protein: CSARDLGVNQPQHF

V gene: TRBV28
J gene: TRBJ2-3
CDR3 protein: CASSSGGGQVDTQYF

V gene: TRBV12-3/TRBV12-4
J gene: TRBJ2-1
CDR3 protein: CASQLVRGTYNEQFF

V gene: TRBV20-1
J gene: TRBJ2-7
CDR3 protein: CSAGFSDRGRHEQYF

V gene: TRBV5-1
J gene: TRBJ1-2
CDR3 protein: CASSLVAGGYTF